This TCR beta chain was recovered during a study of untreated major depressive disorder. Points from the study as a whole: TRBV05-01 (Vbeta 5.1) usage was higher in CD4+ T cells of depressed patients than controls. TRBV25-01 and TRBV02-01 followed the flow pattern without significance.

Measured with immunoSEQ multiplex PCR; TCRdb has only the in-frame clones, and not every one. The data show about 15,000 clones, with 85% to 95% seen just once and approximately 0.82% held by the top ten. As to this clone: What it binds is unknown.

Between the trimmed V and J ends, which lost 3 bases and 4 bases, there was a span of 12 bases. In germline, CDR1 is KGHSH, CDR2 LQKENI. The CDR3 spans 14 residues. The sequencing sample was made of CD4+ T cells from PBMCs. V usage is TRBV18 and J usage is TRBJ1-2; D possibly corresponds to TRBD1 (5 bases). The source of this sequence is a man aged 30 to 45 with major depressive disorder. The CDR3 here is CASSPDSHPYGYTF. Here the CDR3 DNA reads TGTGCCAGCTCACCCGACAGCCACCCCTATGGCTACACCTTC. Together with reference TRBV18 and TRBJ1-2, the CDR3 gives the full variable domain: NAGVMQNPRHLVRRRGQEARLRCSPMKGHSHVYWYRQLPEEGLKFMVYLQKENIIDESGMPKERFSAEFPKEGPSILRIQQVVRGDSAAYFCASSPDSHPYGYTFGSGTRLTVV.